The 32 T cell receptor beta chains given below trace back to one sample, sequenced in a study of T cell responses to AZD1222 COVID-19 vaccine. Sequenced by immunoSEQ multiplex PCR; TCRdb stores in-frame clones only, minus some. The sample lists 95,000 to 150,000 clones, approximately 86% occurring once. The sequencing used peripheral blood, collected on day 0 of AZD1222 vaccination. These receptor sequences come from an adult in good health.

The chain links TRBV19 to TRBJ2-1; D perhaps matches TRBD2 (5 bases). This CDR3 region has 12 residues. The germline V gene has CDR1 LNHDA and CDR2 SQIVND (reference sequence). Trimming took 5 bases from V and 4 from J, leaving 6 bases between them. CDR3 sequence: CASSGLYNEQFF. Written as DNA, the CDR3 is TGTGCCAGTAGTGGACTGTACAATGAGCAGTTCTTC.

A few counts support this clone. This chain links TRBV9 with TRBJ2-7, with 8 bases identical to TRBD2. The CDR3 has 16 amino acids. CDR1 SGDLS and CDR2 YYNGEE come from the germline V gene. V gave up 3 bases and J gave up 4 bases; unmatched junction bases: 12. The CDR3 coding sequence is TGTGCCAGCAGCGAGGGGTGGGGGAGCGGGAGTTACGAGCAGTACTTC. Its translation: CASSEGWGSGSYEQYF.

The gene calls are TRBV5-1 and TRBJ2-3, with D hard to call. CDR1 is SGHRS and CDR2 is YFSETQ in the germline V gene. The ends were cut back, 0 bases at V and 4 bases at J, with 0 bases in the middle. This CDR3 comprises 11 residues. As DNA, the CDR3 is TGCGCCAGCAGCTTGGCAGATACGCAGTATTTT. Its protein is CASSLADTQYF.

This sequence joins TRBV30 and TRBJ2-1, with 10 bases aligning to TRBD2. Germline lookup yields CDR1 GTSNPN and CDR2 SVGIG (reference sequence). Unmatched junction bases numbered 9, after V lost 2 bases and J lost 8 bases. The CDR3 loop spans 15 amino acids. CDR3 residues: CAWSPPGLAFHEQFF. Written as DNA, the CDR3 is TGTGCCTGGAGTCCACCGGGACTAGCGTTTCATGAGCAGTTCTTC.

The rearrangement joins TRBV6-1 to TRBJ1-1; D is unresolved. This CDR3 is 14 amino acids long. V shed 1 base and J shed 1 base, with 7 bases lying between them. Per the germline V gene, CDR1 is MNHNS and CDR2 is SASEGT. DNA for the CDR3: TGTGCCAGCAGTGAAGACGTAGGGAACACTGAAGCTTTCTTT. This sequence encodes CASSEDVGNTEAFF.

The V and J genes are TRBV3-1 (or the pseudogene TRBV3-2) and TRBJ2-1, with 10 bases identical to TRBD2. This CDR3 has 14 residues. Germline CDR1 LGHDT, CDR2 YNNKEL (reference sequence). The V segment lost 2 bases and the J segment 8 bases; nucleotides outside the gene matches: 3. CDR3 DNA sequence: TGTGCCAGCAGCCAACTTACTAGCGGGGATGAGCAGTTCTTC. It codes for CASSQLTSGDEQFF.

V usage is TRBV6-5 and J usage is TRBJ1-5; 7 nucleotides match TRBD1. This CDR3 has 14 amino acids. The J segment lost 4 bases and the V segment lost 5 bases, leaving 5 bases of the junction unmatched. Germline V lookup: CDR1 MNHEY, CDR2 SVGAGI. DNA of the CDR3: TGTGCCAGCAGTCGCGGGACAGATAATCAGCCCCAGCATTTT. Translation: CASSRGTDNQPQHF.

This clone appeared a single time. This chain joins TRBV29-1 and TRBJ1-1; D is ambiguous. CDR1 SQVTM and CDR2 ANQGSEA come from the germline V gene. The CDR3 contains 11 residues. Trimming removed 2 bases at V and 10 bases at J, with 11 bases between. CDR3 residues: CSVEKAAGAFF. CDR3 bases: TGCAGCGTTGAAAAGGCAGCTGGAGCTTTCTTT.

The genes are TRBV3-1 (or the pseudogene TRBV3-2) and TRBJ2-1; 7 bases are a match to TRBD2. CDR1 is LGHDT, CDR2 YNNKEL, per germline (reference sequence). The CDR3 extends over 18 amino acids. Trimming took 2 bases from V and 5 from J; bases not matched to a gene: 15. The chain's CDR3 is CASSQKKLASPRDNEQFF. CDR3 sequence (DNA): TGTGCCAGCAGCCAAAAAAAACTAGCGTCCCCTAGGGACAATGAGCAGTTCTTC.

V usage is TRBV12-3 or TRBV12-4 and J usage is TRBJ1-5, with D possibly matching TRBD1 (5 bases). Trimming removed 8 bases at V and 2 bases at J, with 7 bases between. This CDR3 spans 12 amino acids. The CDR3 DNA reads TGTGCCAGCGGGGGAGGCAATCAGCCCCAGCATTTT. This codes for CASGGGNQPQHF.

This sequence joins TRBV2 and TRBJ1-4; unclear D gene. V lost 8 bases to trimming and J lost 0 bases, with 4 bases between them. The germline CDR1 and CDR2 sequences are SNHLY and FYNNEI. The CDR3 loop spans 12 amino acids. DNA for the CDR3: TGTGCCAGCCGGTCAACTAATGAAAAACTGTTTTTT. Its protein is CASRSTNEKLFF.

This chain links TRBV9 with TRBJ2-3, with 12 positions matching TRBD2. CDR3 size: 15 residues. V lost 5 bases to trimming and J lost 4 bases; unmatched junction nucleotides: 5. The germline V gene encodes CDR1 SGDLS and CDR2 YYNGEE. This CDR3 reads CASSATSGRSDTQYF. The CDR3 DNA sequence: TGTGCCAGCAGTGCGACTAGCGGGAGATCAGATACGCAGTATTTT.

This clone was observed a single time. This sequence joins TRBV5-1 and TRBJ1-1; no firm D call. Germline V gene sequence: CDR1 SGHRS, CDR2 YFSETQ. This CDR3 region has 15 residues. V was trimmed by 0 bases and J by 4 bases, leaving 13 bases between them. CDR3 protein: CASSLVGPTGTEAFF. The CDR3 bases are TGCGCCAGCAGCTTGGTGGGCCCTACGGGCACTGAAGCTTTCTTT.

The chain links TRBV7-9 to TRBJ2-1; 16 positions match TRBD2. CDR3 length: 17 residues. The germline V gene has CDR1 SEHNR and CDR2 FQNEAQ (reference sequence). V lost 4 bases to trimming and J lost 8 bases; unmatched junction nucleotides: 8. The CDR3 coding sequence is TGTGCCAGCAGCTCCGGGGGACTAGCGGGAGGGATACATGAGCAGTTCTTC. Translation: CASSSGGLAGGIHEQFF. Using reference TRBV7-9 and TRBJ2-1 for the parts outside the CDR3, the full variable domain is DTGVSQNPRHKITKRGQNVTFRCDPISEHNRLYWYRQTLGQGPEFLTYFQNEAQLEKSRLLSDRFSAERPKGSFSTLEIQRTEQGDSAMYLCASSSGGLAGGIHEQFFGPGTRLTVL.

This clone was counted once. The chain has TRBV25-1 and TRBJ1-4; D is unresolved. The V gene's germline CDR1 is MGHDK and CDR2 SYGVNS. Between the trimmed V and J ends, which lost 2 bases and 2 bases, there was a span of 15 bases. The CDR3 length is 17 residues. CDR3 sequence reads: CASSERSGMGTNEKLFF. Here the CDR3 DNA reads TGTGCCAGCAGTGAACGTTCGGGGATGGGGACTAATGAAAAACTGTTTTTT.

V gene TRBV11-2 combines with J gene TRBJ2-1; D unclear. The CDR3 spans 15 residues. Germline lookup yields CDR1 SGHAT and CDR2 FQNNGV. V was cut by 1 base and J by 4 bases, with 11 bases left in between. CDR3 sequence: CASSLGETPYNEQFF. CDR3 bases: TGTGCCAGCAGCTTAGGGGAAACACCTTACAATGAGCAGTTCTTC.

This chain connects TRBV28 to TRBJ2-3; TRBD1 matches at 8 bases. The V segment lost 7 bases and the J segment 8 bases; nucleotides outside the gene matches: 5. The CDR3 runs to 12 residues. The germline CDR1 and CDR2 sequences are MDHEN and SYDVKM. CDR3 amino acids: CASTRGQGTQYF. The DNA for the CDR3 is TGTGCCAGCACCAGGGGGCAGGGTACGCAGTATTTT.

This chain links TRBV5-1 with TRBJ1-1; 8 positions agree with TRBD1. CDR3 size: 16 residues. Germline V gene sequence: CDR1 SGHRS, CDR2 YFSETQ. V dropped 1 base and J dropped 1; count of bases not matched to a gene: 6. CDR3 bases: TGCGCCAGCAGCTTGTACCCCGGACAGGGGAACACTGAAGCTTTCTTT. Residues: CASSLYPGQGNTEAFF.

V and J are TRBV30 and TRBJ2-2, with no clear D. The germline V gene has CDR1 GTSNPN and CDR2 SVGIG (reference sequence). There are 14 residues in the CDR3. The ends were cut back, 0 bases at V and 7 bases at J, with 12 bases in the middle. The CDR3 coding sequence is TGTGCCTGGAGTGTTAGTCTGGGCAGCGGGGAGCTGTTTTTT. Amino acid sequence: CAWSVSLGSGELFF.

V and J are TRBV30 and TRBJ2-5; 8 nucleotides match TRBD2. The V segment lost 2 bases and the J segment 5 bases; nucleotides outside the gene matches: 10. The germline V gene has CDR1 GTSNPN and CDR2 SVGIG (reference sequence). The CDR3 consists of 15 residues. CDR3 in amino acids: CAWSLLAGFKETQYF. The CDR3, as DNA: TGTGCCTGGAGTCTCCTAGCGGGTTTTAAGGAGACCCAGTACTTC.

The chain is built from TRBV2 and TRBJ1-2, with 8 bases lining up with TRBD1. The CDR3 spans 14 residues. CDR1 and CDR2 from the germline V gene are SNHLY and FYNNEI. Trimming took 4 bases from V and 1 from J; bases not matched to a gene: 2. Written as DNA, the CDR3 is TGTGCCAGCAGTGTCGGACAGGGTAACTATGGCTACACCTTC. Amino acids: CASSVGQGNYGYTF.

This chain connects TRBV2 to TRBJ2-7; possible D gene TRBD2, 6 bases. Between the trimmed V and J ends, which lost 6 bases and 0 bases, there was a span of 6 bases. The CDR3 is 12 residues long. Germline CDR1 is SNHLY and CDR2 is FYNNEI. The CDR3 sequence is CASSGSSYEQYF. The DNA of the CDR3 is TGTGCCAGCAGCGGGAGCTCCTACGAGCAGTACTTC.

This chain uses TRBV28 with TRBJ1-4; 8 positions agree with TRBD1. Germline trimming cut 6 bases from V and 7 bases from J; bases unmatched to any gene: 7. From germline, CDR1 is MDHEN and CDR2 SYDVKM. The CDR3 is 14 residues long. CDR3 sequence: CASSPPGGVEKLFF. In DNA form, the CDR3 reads TGTGCCAGCAGCCCCCCAGGGGGCGTTGAAAAACTGTTTTTT. Based on the CDR3 plus reference TRBV28 and TRBJ1-4, the full variable domain is DVKVTQSSRYLVKRTGEKVFLECVQDMDHENMFWYRQDPGLGLRLIYFSYDVKMKEKGDIPEGYSVSREKKERFSLILESASTNQTSMYLCASSPPGGVEKLFFGSGTQLSVL.

The chain has TRBV7-2 and TRBJ2-2, with no clear D. This CDR3 has 15 residues. Per the germline V gene, CDR1 is SGHTA and CDR2 is FQGNSA. The V end was cut by 5 bases, the J end by 7 bases, with 17 bases between. CDR3 in amino acids: CASSPPGRARGELFF. CDR3 DNA: TGTGCCAGCAGCCCCCCAGGAAGGGCTCGCGGGGAGCTGTTTTTT. Combining the CDR3 with reference TRBV7-2 and TRBJ2-2 gives the whole variable domain GAGVSQSPSNKVTEKGKDVELRCDPISGHTALYWYRQSLGQGLEFLIYFQGNSAPDKSGLPSDRFSAERTGGSVSTLTIQRTQQEDSAVYLCASSPPGRARGELFFGEGSRLTVL.

The chain joins TRBV5-1 to TRBJ1-3; D ambiguous. Trimming cost V 4 bases and J 0 bases, with 14 bases left between them. The CDR3 loop spans 16 amino acids. Per germline, CDR1 SGHRS and CDR2 YFSETQ. CDR3 bases: TGCGCCAGCAGCGTAAACTCCCCTGCCTCTGGAAACACCATATATTTT. It specifies CASSVNSPASGNTIYF.

The chain carries TRBV5-1 and TRBJ2-3; no clear D gene. This CDR3 contains 14 residues. Germline CDR1 is SGHRS and CDR2 is YFSETQ. Trimming removed 5 bases at V and 4 bases at J, with 14 bases between. The CDR3 nucleotides are TGCGCCAGCAGTTTCGAGTGGATGCCAGATACGCAGTATTTT. This gives the protein CASSFEWMPDTQYF.

The chain recombines TRBV6-7 with TRBJ1-1; D remains unclear. TRBV6-7 is assigned to the ORF class and has an uncertain function. The CDR3 contains 13 residues. V gave up 7 bases and J gave up 1 base, with 10 bases separating them. The CDR3 reads CASNNEGNTEAFF. The CDR3 DNA reads as TGTGCCAGCAACAACGAAGGGAACACTGAAGCTTTCTTT.

CDR3 bases: TGTGCCAGCAGCCAATTACAGGGCCCGGGGGACAATCAGCCCCAGCATTTT. Its translation: CASSQLQGPGDNQPQHF. The chain combines TRBV4-2 with TRBJ1-5; D may be TRBD1 (6 bases). V gave up 2 bases and J gave up 3 bases, with 17 bases separating them. There are 17 residues in the CDR3. Germline V lookup: CDR1 LGHNA, CDR2 YNFKEQ.

The V and J genes are TRBV28 and TRBJ1-5, with TRBD1 matching over 7 bases. V dropped 8 bases and J dropped 16; count of bases not matched to a gene: 20. The germline gives CDR1 MDHEN, CDR2 SYDVKM. This CDR3 contains 14 residues. CDR3 DNA: TGTGCCAGCCGCCTCCCGGGACAGTCAGCGGTCGAACATTTT. Its protein product is CASRLPGQSAVEHF.

The rearrangement links TRBV9 to TRBJ1-2; D is unclear. Trimming took 4 bases from V and 6 from J, leaving 13 bases between them. The V gene's germline CDR1 is SGDLS and CDR2 YYNGEE. The CDR3 covers 13 residues. The DNA for the CDR3 is TGTGCCAGCAGCTACCAAACTGACGATGGCTACACCTTC. It translates to CASSYQTDDGYTF.

This clone was seen once. The rearrangement joins TRBV5-6 to TRBJ1-2, with D perhaps matching TRBD1 (6 bases). The CDR3 length is 15 residues. The germline V gene has CDR1 SGHDT and CDR2 YYEEEE. V gave up 4 bases and J gave up 8 bases, with 21 bases separating them. The CDR3 region is CASSLIRQVAGGYTF. CDR3 coding DNA: TGTGCCAGCAGCCTTATAAGACAGGTCGCAGGCGGCTACACCTTC.

The rearrangement uses TRBV6-5 and TRBJ2-1; D may be TRBD2 (6 bases). Germline lookup yields CDR1 MNHEY and CDR2 SVGAGI. V lost 6 bases to trimming and J lost 9 bases, with 15 bases between them. The CDR3 is 13 amino acids. CDR3 DNA: TGTGCCAGCAGGCGGGACTCCCAAGGTGAGCAGTTCTTC. Protein product: CASRRDSQGEQFF.